This T cell receptor (beta chain) was captured in a study of blood T cell repertoires in COVID-19. For the study at large: The United States, Italy and Spain supplied acute and convalescent COVID-19 samples. Sources were T cells, B-cell-depleted T cells, or PBMCs; the material itself was cDNA or gDNA.

The CDR3 runs to 12 residues. Germline CDR1 WSHSY, CDR2 SAAADI. The trim removed 6 bases at V and 7 bases at J, leaving 2 bases unmatched. Original methodology: Nucleated cell counts were estimated from reference gene primer amplification. Sequencing used immunoSEQ multiplex PCR; TCRdb keeps in-frame clones, though not all of them. That table gives V, J and clone size, and the DNA gave D and trimming. The sample holds about 90,000 clones, roughly nine tenths seen once. Sequences were obtained from peripheral blood. The source is a woman between 65 and 79 years old with acute or convalescent COVID-19. The chain has TRBV10-2 and TRBJ1-5; 8 bases map to TRBD1. The CDR3 nucleotides are TGCGCCAGCAGGGACAGGGCACAGCCCCAGCATTTT. Its translation: CASRDRAQPQHF.